The clone carrying this T cell receptor (beta chain) was seen a few times. The target antigen is unknown. Each CDR3 protein is one row after TCRdb ran MiXCR on the reads. This sample has hundreds of thousands of distinct CDR3 sequences; about 28% occur once, and the top ten carry 20%. Unmatched junction bases numbered 8, after V lost 5 bases and J lost 0 bases. This CDR3 comprises 17 residues. Germline CDR1 SEHNR, CDR2 FQNEAQ (reference sequence). The entry originates in a study of T cell repertoires in cytomegalovirus infection. Study-wide background: Recently identified HLA-C-restricted CMV epitopes were used, and well-studied HLA-B-restricted CMV epitopes were used as well. Signatures in public TCR beta sequences pointed to both CMV infection and matching HLA type. Findings and caveats of the study: Based on cumulative public TCR beta family frequency, carriers of CMV plus the relevant HLA were identified. Dominating the ex vivo response were HLA-C-restricted CMV-specific TCR beta clonotypes.

The sequenced sample was cultured PBMCs, obtained from culture after CMV antigen stimulation. The clonotype comes from a human donor in good health (CMV status not recorded). Some clones in this sample may be carry-over from other donors' samples. The chain carries TRBV7-9 and TRBJ2-5; 11 positions agree with TRBD2. The CDR3 DNA sequence: TGTGCCAGCAGCCCCCCGGGACTAGCGGATTACCAAGAGACCCAGTACTTC. Protein sequence: CASSPPGLADYQETQYF. The full variable domain, its missing parts supplied by reference TRBV7-9 and TRBJ2-5, is DTGVSQNPRHKITKRGQNVTFRCDPISEHNRLYWYRQTLGQGPEFLTYFQNEAQLEKSRLLSDRFSAERPKGSFSTLEIQRTEQGDSAMYLCASSPPGLADYQETQYFGPGTRLLVL.